These T cell receptor beta chains were read from a single sample in a study of shared clonotypes between healthy human individuals. TCRdb's table, derived via immunoSEQ multiplex PCR, lists solely in-frame clones and lacks some. The top ten hold 1.4% of the sample, which has some 1 million clones, around 74% seen once. Material for sequencing was memory CD4+ T cells sorted from blood. These receptors all come from a man younger than 35 in good health. CDR3s include the opening cysteine and the closing phenylalanine or tryptophan. The D gene is left open where the match is weak. Clone size is not always given. Where it is, it says once, few, many or a class for expanded clones.

V: TRBV5-6; J: TRBJ1-6; size: -; D: TRBD1; DNA: TGTGCCAGCAGCTTGGGACAGGGGCAATCACCCCTCCACTTT; CDR3: CASSLGQGQSPLHF
V: TRBV7-8; J: TRBJ1-6; size: -; D: -; DNA: TGTGCCAGCAGCCCGACTGGGAGGGGGTCAGGCAATTCACCCCTCCACTTT; CDR3: CASSPTGRGSGNSPLHF
V: TRBV29-1; J: TRBJ2-1; size: -; D: -; DNA: TGCAGCGTTGACAGGGCGAATGAGCAGTTCTTC; CDR3: CSVDRANEQFF
V: TRBV7-3; J: TRBJ2-3; size: -; D: -; DNA: TGTGCCAGCAGCCTGGACGCAGGGACGCAGTATTTT; CDR3: CASSLDAGTQYF
V: TRBV5-4; J: TRBJ1-2; size: -; D: -; DNA: TGTGCCAGCAGCTTGAGGGCAGGGGAAGGCTACACCTTC; CDR3: CASSLRAGEGYTF
V: TRBV6-1; J: TRBJ1-2; size: -; D: -; DNA: TGTGCCAGCACCCCCCAGTTCGGGGCCGCGGCTGGCTACACCTTC; CDR3: CASTPQFGAAAGYTF
V: TRBV10-1; J: TRBJ1-2; size: few; D: -; DNA: TGCGCCAGCATTGTAGTGACGGTAGGGCTCTTGATACCTGGCTACACCTTC; CDR3: CASIVVTVGLLIPGYTF
V: TRBV5-4; J: TRBJ2-4; size: -; D: TRBD2; DNA: TGTGCCAGCAGCCAAGATTCGGCTAGCGGAAACATTCAGTACTTC; CDR3: CASSQDSASGNIQYF
V: TRBV10-3; J: TRBJ2-5; size: -; D: TRBD1; DNA: TGTGCCATCAGTGGTAGACAGGGAAGGGAAGAGACCCAGTACTTC; CDR3: CAISGRQGREETQYF
V: TRBV7-9; J: TRBJ1-2; size: -; D: TRBD1; DNA: TGTGCCAGCAGCGATGGGACAGGGAACTATGGCTACACCTTC; CDR3: CASSDGTGNYGYTF
V: TRBV5-1; J: TRBJ1-4; size: once; D: -; DNA: TGCGCCAGCAGCTTGGCGGGTGGGTTGGCAACTAATGAAAAACTGTTTTTT; CDR3: CASSLAGGLATNEKLFF
V: TRBV6-5; J: TRBJ1-5; size: -; D: TRBD1; DNA: TGTGCCAGCAGTACAGGGGTCAATCAGCCCCAGCATTTT; CDR3: CASSTGVNQPQHF
V: TRBV7-9; J: TRBJ2-5; size: -; D: -; DNA: TGTGCCAGCAGCTTTACAGGAGGCCAAGAGACCCAGTACTTC; CDR3: CASSFTGGQETQYF
V: TRBV18; J: TRBJ2-3; size: -; D: -; DNA: TGTGCCAGCTCACCGAACCCGTTCACAGATACGCAGTATTTT; CDR3: CASSPNPFTDTQYF
V: TRBV15; J: TRBJ2-2; size: -; D: TRBD1; DNA: TGTGCCACCAGCAAGGACAGGGTGAACACCGGGGAGCTGTTTTTT; CDR3: CATSKDRVNTGELFF
V: TRBV5-6; J: TRBJ2-7; size: few; D: -; DNA: TGTGCCAGCAGCTTGCGGCGGGTTTACGAGCAGTACTTC; CDR3: CASSLRRVYEQYF
V: TRBV29-1; J: TRBJ1-1; size: few; D: -; DNA: TGCAGCGTTGCCCAGACAGGGAACACTGAAGCTTTCTTT; CDR3: CSVAQTGNTEAFF